The rows below give T cell receptor beta chains drawn from one sample of a study of blood T cell repertoires in COVID-19. Repertoires were generated with immunoSEQ multiplex PCR, while TCRdb's copy carries only in-frame clones and drops some. The data show about 290,000 clones, approximately 89% seen once. Sequenced material: peripheral blood. The receptors derive from a woman in her twenties or thirties with COVID-19, enrolled during active disease. CDR3s include the opening cysteine and the closing phenylalanine or tryptophan. D genes are given only for firm matches. Some rows have no size entry. The others give once, few or many, or a class for an expanded clone.

abundance,j_gene,d_gene,v_gene,len,CDR3nt,CDR3aa
.,TRBJ1-1,.,TRBV6-1,14,TGTGCCAGCAGTGAGGGGGGGGGATACACTGAAGCTTTCTTT,CASSEGGGYTEAFF
.,TRBJ1-1,.,TRBV6-1,14,TGTGCCAGCAGTGATCTCAACCGGGACACAGAAGCTTTCTTT,CASSDLNRDTEAFF
.,TRBJ1-3,.,TRBV7-8,15,TGTGCCAGCAGCAAACGGCCGGGGGATATTCGCACCATATATTTT,CASSKRPGDIRTIYF
.,TRBJ1-3,TRBD1,TRBV12-5,16,TGTGCTAGTGGTTTGGGACAGGGGTTCGATGGAAACACCATATATTTT,CASGLGQGFDGNTIYF
.,TRBJ1-1,.,TRBV18,13,TGTGCCAGCTCACCAGCCAGGGACACTGAAGCTTTCTTT,CASSPARDTEAFF
.,TRBJ1-2,.,TRBV3-1/TRBV3-2,15,TGTGCCAGCAGCCAAGATTTTAGCCAGGGAGGTGGCTACACCTTC,CASSQDFSQGGGYTF
.,TRBJ1-3,TRBD1,TRBV11-2,17,TGTGCCAGCAGCTCCCCCCGACAGGGTTACTCTGGAAACACCATATATTTT,CASSSPRQGYSGNTIYF
.,TRBJ1-6,.,TRBV27,15,TGTGCCAGCAGTAAATCAGGGGAGGGGAATTCACCCCTCCACTTT,CASSKSGEGNSPLHF
.,TRBJ2-3,TRBD2,TRBV2,16,TGTGCCAGCAGTGATCCCCCGACTAGCCCCACAGATACGCAGTATTTT,CASSDPPTSPTDTQYF
.,TRBJ1-1,TRBD1,TRBV12-3/TRBV12-4,13,TGTGCCAGCAGTTCCACAGGGGGCACTGAAGCTTTCTTT,CASSSTGGTEAFF
.,TRBJ2-4,TRBD2,TRBV11-3,15,TGTGCCAGCACCCGGGGGGGCGTATCCCTAAACATTCAGTACTTC,CASTRGGVSLNIQYF
.,TRBJ1-4,TRBD1,TRBV4-1,14,TGCGCCAGCAGCCTTGACAGGGGGAGTGAAAAACTGTTTTTT,CASSLDRGSEKLFF
.,TRBJ2-3,.,TRBV6-5,14,TGTGCCGGCGGACAGTACCCAAGCACAGATACGCAGTATTTT,CAGGQYPSTDTQYF
.,TRBJ1-3,TRBD1,TRBV5-5,17,TGTGCCAGCAGCTTGGTGGGACAGGGCATTTACGGAAACACCATATATTTT,CASSLVGQGIYGNTIYF
few,TRBJ1-1,TRBD1,TRBV7-9,15,TGTGCCAGCAGAGGACAGGGCTGGATGAACACTGAAGCTTTCTTT,CASRGQGWMNTEAFF
few,TRBJ1-1,.,TRBV9,14,TGTGCCAGCAGCGTAGTGACAGGGAACACTGAAGCTTTCTTT,CASSVVTGNTEAFF
.,TRBJ2-1,TRBD2,TRBV11-2,14,TGTGCCAGCAGCAAAACGGGGGGAGGCAATGAGCAGTTCTTC,CASSKTGGGNEQFF
.,TRBJ2-7,.,TRBV25-1,14,TGTGCCAGCAGTGAGTACGGGAATTACGACGAGCAGTACTTC,CASSEYGNYDEQYF
.,TRBJ1-2,TRBD1,TRBV3-1/TRBV3-2,13,TGTGCCAGCACCCTACAGGGGGCGGATGGCTACACCTTC,CASTLQGADGYTF
.,TRBJ2-3,TRBD2,TRBV5-4,18,TGTGCCAGCAGCTTGAGACTAGCGGGGGGGCCATCTACAGATACGCAGTATTTT,CASSLRLAGGPSTDTQYF
.,TRBJ1-2,.,TRBV6-5,13,TGTGCCAGCAGGACGACAGTTAACTATGGCTACACCTTC,CASRTTVNYGYTF
.,TRBJ1-1,TRBD1,TRBV6-6,14,TGTGCCAGCAGTGGGACACAGGGGGGAACTGAAGCTTTCTTT,CASSGTQGGTEAFF
.,TRBJ1-1,TRBD1,TRBV29-1,13,TGCAGCGCGAGACAGGGACAGAACACTGAAGCTTTCTTT,CSARQGQNTEAFF
.,TRBJ2-3,.,TRBV4-1,15,TGCGCCAGCAGCCCCCACGTAGGGAGGAAAGATACGCAGTATTTT,CASSPHVGRKDTQYF
.,TRBJ2-7,.,TRBV4-1,15,TGCGCCAGCAGCCAAGTTTCACAGGGAGAATACGAGCAGTACTTC,CASSQVSQGEYEQYF
few,TRBJ1-3,.,TRBV6-5,14,TGTGCCAGCAGTTTGACAGACTCTGGAAACACCATATATTTT,CASSLTDSGNTIYF
once,TRBJ2-7,.,TRBV18,15,TGTGCCAGCTCTCCGAGGGCACCCGGAGGCTACGAGCAGTACTTC,CASSPRAPGGYEQYF
.,TRBJ1-1,TRBD1,TRBV5-6,16,TGTGCCAGCAGCTTGGTTCGGGACAGGTCGAACACTGAAGCTTTCTTT,CASSLVRDRSNTEAFF
.,TRBJ1-5,TRBD1,TRBV27,16,TGTGCCAGCGATGACTGGACAGGTTATAGCAATCAGCCCCAGCATTTT,CASDDWTGYSNQPQHF
.,TRBJ2-7,TRBD1,TRBV5-8,15,TGTGCCAGCAGGCAACCGGGACAGGGGTTTTTGGAGCAGTACTTC,CASRQPGQGFLEQYF
.,TRBJ1-6,.,TRBV3-1/TRBV3-2,17,TGTGCCAGCAGCCAAGAGAGACAGGTCTCCTATAATTCACCCCTCCACTTT,CASSQERQVSYNSPLHF
.,TRBJ1-6,.,TRBV21-1,14,TGTGCCAGCAGCAAAGACCGGGGGTTTTCACCCCTCCACTTT,CASSKDRGFSPLHF
.,TRBJ2-2,.,TRBV18,15,TGTGCCAGCTCACTCCAAAGGAGTACCACCGGGGAGCTGTTTTTT,CASSLQRSTTGELFF
.,TRBJ1-5,.,TRBV27,14,TGTGCCAGCAGACAGGCGTATAGCAATCAGCCCCAGCATTTT,CASRQAYSNQPQHF
.,TRBJ1-2,.,TRBV19,12,TGTGCCAGTAGGTCCGGGGTGGAGGGCTACACCTTC,CASRSGVEGYTF
.,TRBJ1-1,.,TRBV5-5,19,TGTGCCAGCAGCTTGGCGTTGTTGGGGTCCGGAGGGATGAACACTGAAGCTTTCTTT,CASSLALLGSGGMNTEAFF
.,TRBJ1-2,.,TRBV6-5,14,TGTGCCAGCAGTTTTGACAGCGTAGAGTATGGCTACACCTTC,CASSFDSVEYGYTF
.,TRBJ2-6,TRBD1,TRBV6-7,19,TGTGCCAGCAGTTATCATAGAGGGACAGGGGACGCTGGGGCCAACGTCCTGACTTTC,CASSYHRGTGDAGANVLTF
.,TRBJ2-2,TRBD1,TRBV6-5,13,TGTGCCAGCAGTCGACAGGGTCCCGGGGAGCTGTTTTTT,CASSRQGPGELFF
.,TRBJ1-2,.,TRBV7-2,15,TGTGCCAGCAGCTTAGGGTTGTCGTTGGCCTATGGCTACACCTTC,CASSLGLSLAYGYTF
.,TRBJ1-6,TRBD1,TRBV18,14,TGTGCCAGCTCACCCATTCCGGGACAGGGCACCCTCCACTTT,CASSPIPGQGTLHF
.,TRBJ1-6,.,TRBV6-5,16,TGTGCCAGCAGTTACTATAGCCTGATCTATAATTCACCCCTCCACTTT,CASSYYSLIYNSPLHF
few,TRBJ2-3,.,TRBV7-9,15,TGTGCCAGCAGCTTAGTAGTTGGTGTGTGGGATACGCAGTATTTT,CASSLVVGVWDTQYF
.,TRBJ2-3,TRBD2,TRBV7-6,18,TGTGCCAGCAGCTTATTCCTAGCGGGGGGCCATGCCACAGATACGCAGTATTTT,CASSLFLAGGHATDTQYF
.,TRBJ2-3,TRBD1,TRBV4-1,15,TGCGCCAGCAGATACAGGGGCTGGGGCACAGATACGCAGTATTTT,CASRYRGWGTDTQYF
.,TRBJ2-7,TRBD2,TRBV10-2,16,TGCGCCAGCAGTGGGTACCTAGCGGGGGCTCCCTACGAGCAGTACTTC,CASSGYLAGAPYEQYF
.,TRBJ2-7,TRBD2,TRBV5-4,16,TGTGCCAGCAGCAACTCTAAGCGGGGGGGGTACTACGAGCAGTACTTC,CASSNSKRGGYYEQYF
.,TRBJ1-2,TRBD1,TRBV7-9,13,TGTGCCAGCAGCTCGACAGGGACCTATGGCTACACCTTC,CASSSTGTYGYTF
.,TRBJ2-1,.,TRBV6-5,13,TGTGCCAGCAGACAGTGGGGGGACAATGAGCAGTTCTTC,CASRQWGDNEQFF
.,TRBJ2-7,TRBD1,TRBV4-1,14,TGCGCCAGCAGCCTCGGACAGGGGGCTCGGGAGCAGTACTTC,CASSLGQGAREQYF
.,TRBJ1-1,.,TRBV2,13,TGTGCCAGCTGGTTAGGAGGGGCCACTGAAGCTTTCTTT,CASWLGGATEAFF